Sequencing of this T cell receptor (beta chain) was carried out in a study of CD8 T cells in ankylosing spondylitis. Libraries for TCR beta were made by quantitative 5'-RACE with molecular barcodes. TCRdb reprocessed the 5' RACE reads with MiXCR, giving one entry per CDR3 protein. The table has 800,000 to 900,000 distinct CDR3 sequences, about 11% seen once. Overall study findings and caveats: Disease-linked clones were found to be CD8+ and relatively rare in peripheral blood. There was a TCR beta motif, made of 7 to 9 highly homologous variants, that appeared characteristic of ankylosing spondylitis blood. The clones that were linked to disease were reported to be significantly enriched in matched synovial fluid samples from ankylosing spondylitis patients.

The CDR3 sequence is 16 residues long. Trimming at V came to 5 bases and at J to 5 bases, leaving 9 bases not matched to a gene. The germline V gene has CDR1 MDHEN and CDR2 SYDVKM. This clonotype occurred a few times. The antigen is undetermined. Sequencing was performed on blood, either unsorted or a sorted T cell fraction (not recorded which). The J gene is TRBJ1-5, the V gene TRBV28; 10 bases are a match to TRBD1. The receptor was isolated from a male donor with ankylosing spondylitis. This chain's CDR3 is CASSPPGTGVYQPQHF. In nucleotides, the CDR3 is TGTGCCAGCAGTCCGCCCGGGACAGGGGTATATCAGCCCCAGCATTTT.